Listed here are 8 T cell receptor beta chains from one sample, sequenced in a study of CD8+ T cells in alopecia areata. It was from alopecia areata patients that lesional scalp punch biopsies and peripheral blood were collected. cDNA reverse transcribed from extracted RNA served as the sequencing template. TCRdb's copy holds only in-frame clones and misses some; the assay was immunoSEQ multiplex PCR. The table lists 7,000 to 8,500 clones, about 72% of them singletons, with about 22% in the top ten. Sequencing was performed on skin, taken at week 0. All receptors derive from a human donor with alopecia areata.

The chain carries TRBV7-9 and TRBJ2-5, with D unclear. Near its end, the DNA agrees better with TRBJ2-7, so the J call may be wrong. The CDR3 runs 12 residues. CDR1 SEHNR and CDR2 FQNEAQ come from the germline V gene (reference sequence). CDR3 residues: CASSPSSYEQYF. CDR3 DNA sequence: TGTGCCAGCAGCCCTAGCTCCTACGAGCAGTACTTC.

The table lists this clone with a few counts. The chain recombines TRBV13 with TRBJ2-1; 10 positions match TRBD2. This CDR3 has 15 residues. Germline lookup yields CDR1 PRHDT and CDR2 FYEKMQ (reference sequence). V shed 5 bases and J 7 bases; nucleotides not matched to a gene: 8. In DNA, the CDR3 is TGTGCCAGCAGCCCAGAGGCTAGCGGGGGTAATGAGCAGTTCTTC. Its translation is CASSPEASGGNEQFF.

V is TRBV7-3 and J is TRBJ2-2; 9 bases are a match to TRBD1. Germline V gene lookup returns CDR1 SGHTA and CDR2 FQGTGA. The CDR3 runs to 15 residues. Trimming removed 5 bases from V and 4 bases from J; junction bases left unmatched: 5. The CDR3 coding sequence is TGTGCCAGCAGCCTAGGACAGGGGTCCACCGGGGAGCTGTTTTTT. It codes for CASSLGQGSTGELFF.

This chain connects TRBV27 to TRBJ2-7, with D possibly TRBD1 on 5 matching bases. The length of the CDR3 is 13 residues. The germline V gene has CDR1 MNHEY and CDR2 SMNVEV (reference sequence). Trimming removed 6 bases at V and 2 bases at J, with 11 bases between. CDR3 nucleotides: TGTGCCAGCAGCCCCAGGGTAGCCTACGAGCAGTACTTC. This translates into CASSPRVAYEQYF.

The chain recombines TRBV7-6 with TRBJ2-7, with 7 bases identical to TRBD1. J was trimmed by 1 base and V by 5 bases; bases with no gene match: 8. Germline-derived CDR1 and CDR2 are SGHVS and FNYEAQ. The CDR3 extends over 15 amino acids. CDR3 sequence reads: CASSPRTGSSYEQYF. The CDR3 DNA reads TGTGCCAGCAGCCCGCGGACAGGATCATCCTACGAGCAGTACTTC.

The rearrangement uses TRBV6-5 and TRBJ2-5; D unclear. The CDR3 is made up of 14 amino acids. CDR1 is MNHEY and CDR2 is SVGAGI in the germline V gene. The germline V and J ends were trimmed by 0 bases and 4 bases, with 9 bases remaining between them. CDR3 residues: CASSYSGMGETQYF. In DNA, the CDR3 is TGTGCCAGCAGTTACTCGGGGATGGGAGAGACCCAGTACTTC.

The chain couples TRBV5-4 to TRBJ2-5, with TRBD1 matching 9 bases. Trimming took 0 bases from V and 4 from J; bases not matched to a gene: 4. The germline V gene has CDR1 SGHNT and CDR2 YYREEE (reference sequence). This CDR3 is 15 amino acids long. CDR3 nucleotides: TGTGCCAGCAGCTTGGACAGGGGGCAAGGAGAGACCCAGTACTTC. It codes for CASSLDRGQGETQYF. The complete variable domain, with remaining parts taken from reference TRBV5-4 and TRBJ2-5, reads ETGVTQSPTHLIKTRGQQVTLRCSSQSGHNTVSWYQQALGQGPQFIFQYYREEENGRGNFPPRFSGLQFPNYSSELNVNALELDDSALYLCASSLDRGQGETQYFGPGTRLLVL.

The chain links TRBV5-1 to TRBJ2-5; 7 bases line up with TRBD1. Germline loops: CDR1 SGHRS, CDR2 YFSETQ. V shed 1 base and J 7 bases; nucleotides not matched to a gene: 7. The CDR3 extends over 14 amino acids. Written as DNA, the CDR3 is TGCGCCAGCAGCTTGATCGACAGGGTAGGGACCCAGTACTTC. It yields the protein CASSLIDRVGTQYF.